The rows below give T cell receptor beta chains drawn from one sample of a study of blood T cell repertoires in COVID-19. Measured with immunoSEQ multiplex PCR; TCRdb has only the in-frame clones, and not every one. The sample includes about 370,000 clones, about 90% of them seen just once. The sequencing input was peripheral blood. These TCRs come from a woman aged 30 to 39 with COVID-19, enrolled during active disease. Each CDR3 is given with its conserved first and last residue. The order of the fields is D gene, V gene, clone size, J gene, CDR3 DNA, CDR3 protein. D genes are given only for firm matches. Clone size is shown for a subset of rows, as once, few, many or a class of expanded clone.

>TRBD2|TRBV11-2|NA|TRBJ2-5
TGTGCCAGCAGCCTAATCCGGGGGGAGGGGCCAGAGACCCAGTACTTC
CASSLIRGEGPETQYF
>NA|TRBV7-2|NA|TRBJ2-1
TGTGCCAGCAGCTTAGATTTCGGTGCTGCCTACAATGAGCAGTTCTTC
CASSLDFGAAYNEQFF
>NA|TRBV15|NA|TRBJ2-1
TGTGCCACCAGCAGAGATAAGGCAGGAGGTGAGCAGTTCTTC
CATSRDKAGGEQFF
>NA|TRBV7-2|once|TRBJ2-5
TGTGCCAGCAGCTTGGCAGAGACCCAGTACTTC
CASSLAETQYF
>TRBD2|TRBV4-2|NA|TRBJ2-1
TGTGCCAGCAGCCCCCTCGGGGGGAATGAGCAGTTCTTC
CASSPLGGNEQFF
>NA|TRBV11-3|NA|TRBJ2-7
TGTGCCAGCTCCTCAAGTTCAGGCGAGCAGTACTTC
CASSSSSGEQYF
>NA|TRBV30|NA|TRBJ1-2
TGTGCCTGGAACCTACAGGGAAACGACTATGGCTACACCTTC
CAWNLQGNDYGYTF
>TRBD1|TRBV18|NA|TRBJ2-4
TGTGCCAGCAGCACAGGGGGCGGAGCCAAAAACATTCAGTACTTC
CASSTGGGAKNIQYF
>NA|TRBV7-2|few|TRBJ1-2
TGTGCCAGCAGTATAGATATTAACTATGGCTACACCTTC
CASSIDINYGYTF
>NA|TRBV7-2|once|TRBJ2-1
TGTGCCAGCAGCTTAGCCGGTGAGCAGTTCTTC
CASSLAGEQFF
>TRBD1|TRBV6-5|NA|TRBJ1-2
TGTGCCAGCAGTTCGGGACAGTACGATAACTATGGCTACACCTTC
CASSSGQYDNYGYTF
>NA|TRBV15|NA|TRBJ1-1
TGTGCCACCAGCAGAGGCAGGGGAGCTGAAGCTTTCTTT
CATSRGRGAEAFF
>NA|TRBV12-2|NA|TRBJ2-1
TGTGCAAGTCGCTTATTATCCGGGTCACCCTACAATGAGCAGTTCTTC
CASRLLSGSPYNEQFF
>TRBD2|TRBV9|few|TRBJ2-1
TGTGCCAGCAGCCGAAGCGGGAGGAACTACAATGAGCAGTTCTTC
CASSRSGRNYNEQFF
>NA|TRBV11-2|NA|TRBJ2-3
TGTGCCAGCAGCTCCCGCGGGTGGCGCGATACGCAGTATTTT
CASSSRGWRDTQYF
>NA|TRBV28|NA|TRBJ2-1
TGTGCCAGCAGTTTACACAGCATTAACTACAATGAGCAGTTCTTC
CASSLHSINYNEQFF
>TRBD1|TRBV19|NA|TRBJ1-3
TGTGCCAGTACCGCGACAGGGGGCGCAGGAAACACCATATATTTT
CASTATGGAGNTIYF
>NA|TRBV6-5|NA|TRBJ2-2
TGTGCCAGCAGTCCCTACACCGGGGAGCTGTTTTTT
CASSPYTGELFF
>TRBD1|TRBV4-2|NA|TRBJ1-6
TGTGCCAGCAGCCAAGCCCTCGGACAGGCAAATTCACCCCTCCACTTT
CASSQALGQANSPLHF
>NA|TRBV9|NA|TRBJ1-3
TGTGCCAGCAGCGTAGGAGACATCTCTGGAAACACCATATATTTT
CASSVGDISGNTIYF
>TRBD2|TRBV6-5|NA|TRBJ2-1
TGTGCCAGCAGGGCCCGGCGGGAGCATGAGCAGTTCTTC
CASRARREHEQFF
>TRBD1|TRBV2|NA|TRBJ2-6
TGTGCCAGCAGGGCCACGGGACAGCCTGGGGCCAACGTCCTGACTTTC
CASRATGQPGANVLTF
>TRBD2|TRBV15|NA|TRBJ2-5
TGTGCCACCAGCAGAGCACTAGCGGGAGACCAAGAGACCCAGTACTTC
CATSRALAGDQETQYF
>TRBD2|TRBV10-1|NA|TRBJ2-1
TGCGCCAGCAGCCCCCGGGACTATGGCTATGAGCAGTTCTTC
CASSPRDYGYEQFF
>NA|TRBV12-3/TRBV12-4|NA|TRBJ2-3
TGTGCCAGCACCCGGACTATAGGTACGCAGTATTTT
CASTRTIGTQYF
>TRBD1|TRBV10-2|NA|TRBJ1-1
TGCGCCAGCACCTTGGACAGGGACACTGAAGCTTTCTTT
CASTLDRDTEAFF
>NA|TRBV3-1/TRBV3-2|few|TRBJ1-2
TGTGCCAGCAGCCAAGAAGGAGGCGGTTCTAACTATGGCTACACCTTC
CASSQEGGGSNYGYTF
>NA|TRBV7-2|NA|TRBJ1-4
TGTGCCAGCAGCCCCCGCCCTCGGACTCCAACTAATGAAAAACTGTTTTTT
CASSPRPRTPTNEKLFF
>NA|TRBV9|NA|TRBJ2-5
TGTGCCAGCAGTAAACTGGGACTGCCTAACCAAGAGACCCAGTACTTC
CASSKLGLPNQETQYF
>NA|TRBV7-9|NA|TRBJ1-3
TGTGCCAGCAGCTTAGCCCCCTTTTTGGCCTCTGGAAACACCATATATTTT
CASSLAPFLASGNTIYF
>TRBD2|TRBV9|NA|TRBJ2-1
TGTGCCAGCAGCGCGGGAACGGGAGGGCCTTACAATGAGCAGTTCTTC
CASSAGTGGPYNEQFF
>NA|TRBV5-1|NA|TRBJ1-1
TGCGCCAGCAGCTTGGTGGCGGTCATGAACACTGAAGCTTTCTTT
CASSLVAVMNTEAFF
>NA|TRBV21-1|NA|TRBJ2-3
TGTGCCAGCAGCCTCGGGGACAGGGGGCTGATGGGCACAGATACGCAGTATTTT
CASSLGDRGLMGTDTQYF
>NA|TRBV9|NA|TRBJ2-5
TGTGCCAGCAGCGTAGGCGCGGGGAATCAAGAGACCCAGTACTTC
CASSVGAGNQETQYF
>TRBD1|TRBV19|once|TRBJ2-7
TGTGCCAGTAATAAGGGACAGAGCTACGAGCAGTACTTC
CASNKGQSYEQYF
>TRBD2|TRBV27|few|TRBJ2-1
TGTGCCAGCAGTTTTTCGGCGGGAGGGGGGGCATACAATGAGCAGTTCTTC
CASSFSAGGGAYNEQFF
>TRBD2|TRBV7-2|NA|TRBJ2-7
TGTGCCAGCAGCTTTCCGGGGGGGAAGTACGAGCAGTACTTC
CASSFPGGKYEQYF
>NA|TRBV11-3|few|TRBJ2-1
TGTGCCAGCAGCTTAGCAACCGGGTCTCAGTTCTTC
CASSLATGSQFF
>TRBD1|TRBV7-2|NA|TRBJ1-3
TGTGCCAGCAGCTGGGACAGTAAAAACACCATATATTTT
CASSWDSKNTIYF